This TCR beta chain was obtained from a study of blood T cell repertoires in COVID-19. CDR1 is SGHNT and CDR2 is YENEEA in the germline V gene. The V gene lost 3 bases and the J gene lost 10 bases, with 7 bases spanning the gap. The CDR3 sequence is 11 residues long. The assay was immunoSEQ multiplex PCR, and TCRdb's table has in-frame clones only and misses some. The sample lists under 350,000 clones, roughly nine tenths occurring once. Material for sequencing was peripheral blood. V and J are TRBV11-3 and TRBJ2-1; D not certain. The receptor was isolated from a man aged 18 to 29 with active or convalescent COVID-19. The DNA of the CDR3 is TGTGCCAGCAGCTTTACTGCGGAGCAGTTCTTC. Amino acid sequence: CASSFTAEQFF.